A selection of T cell receptor beta chains follows, all from one sample in a study of blood T cell repertoires in COVID-19. The method was immunoSEQ multiplex PCR; TCRdb's version includes in-frame clones alone and lacks a portion of them. The data hold roughly 200,000 clones, with around 90% observed a single time. The source material was PBMCs or T cells enriched from blood (not recorded which). The receptor set was obtained from a man aged 25-45 years who had recovered from COVID-19. CDR3s include the opening cysteine and the closing phenylalanine or tryptophan. D genes are given only for firm matches. Clone sizes are given selectively: once, few, many, or a class where the clone is expanded.

v_gene: TRBV11-2; d_gene: TRBD2; abundance: .; j_gene: TRBJ2-3; CDR3nt: TGTGCCAGCAGCCCTTTGACTAGCGGGGATACGGGCACGCAGTATTTT; CDR3aa: CASSPLTSGDTGTQYF
v_gene: TRBV9; d_gene: TRBD2; abundance: .; j_gene: TRBJ2-1; CDR3nt: TGTGCCAGCAGCGTGGGGCTAGCGGGAGGGAACGGTGAGCAGTTCTTC; CDR3aa: CASSVGLAGGNGEQFF
v_gene: TRBV11-2; d_gene: TRBD1; abundance: once; j_gene: TRBJ1-5; CDR3nt: TGTGCCAGCAGCTTCGGACAGGGGGCGTCTCAGCCCCAGCATTTT; CDR3aa: CASSFGQGASQPQHF
v_gene: TRBV28; d_gene: .; abundance: .; j_gene: TRBJ1-4; CDR3nt: TGTGCCAGCAGCCCGGGGGGTAATGAAAAACTGTTTTTT; CDR3aa: CASSPGGNEKLFF
v_gene: TRBV28; d_gene: TRBD1; abundance: .; j_gene: TRBJ2-5; CDR3nt: TGTGCCAGCAGTTTACGACAGGGTAAAGAGACCCAGTACTTC; CDR3aa: CASSLRQGKETQYF
v_gene: TRBV18; d_gene: .; abundance: .; j_gene: TRBJ1-1; CDR3nt: TGTGCCAGCTCACCACGCAGGGTTGAGGACACTGAAGCTTTCTTT; CDR3aa: CASSPRRVEDTEAFF
v_gene: TRBV9; d_gene: .; abundance: .; j_gene: TRBJ1-4; CDR3nt: TGTGCCAGCAGCGTTAAGGGGCCATCAACTAATGAAAAACTGTTTTTT; CDR3aa: CASSVKGPSTNEKLFF
v_gene: TRBV7-2; d_gene: .; abundance: .; j_gene: TRBJ1-5; CDR3nt: TGTGCCAGCAGCCAGGGAGGGGGGGACCAACCCCAGCATTTT; CDR3aa: CASSQGGGDQPQHF
v_gene: TRBV7-6; d_gene: TRBD1; abundance: .; j_gene: TRBJ1-5; CDR3nt: TGTGCCAGCAGCTTAAACACAGGGGGATATAGCAATCAGCCCCAGCATTTT; CDR3aa: CASSLNTGGYSNQPQHF
v_gene: TRBV30; d_gene: .; abundance: once; j_gene: TRBJ2-1; CDR3nt: TGTGCCTGGAGTGCGGGAGTATACAATGAGCAGTTCTTC; CDR3aa: CAWSAGVYNEQFF
v_gene: TRBV4-2; d_gene: .; abundance: .; j_gene: TRBJ2-2; CDR3nt: TGTGCCAGCAGCCGACAGGGGCGCGGGAGCGGGGCCAACACCGGGGAGCTGTTTTTT; CDR3aa: CASSRQGRGSGANTGELFF
v_gene: TRBV7-6; d_gene: TRBD1; abundance: .; j_gene: TRBJ1-3; CDR3nt: TGTGCCAGCAGCTTAGGACAGGGGGCGACTAACACCATATATTTT; CDR3aa: CASSLGQGATNTIYF
v_gene: TRBV27; d_gene: .; abundance: few; j_gene: TRBJ1-2; CDR3nt: TGTGCCAGCAGTTTTGGGCAGGGTGGCTACACCTTC; CDR3aa: CASSFGQGGYTF
v_gene: TRBV7-8; d_gene: .; abundance: .; j_gene: TRBJ2-7; CDR3nt: TGTGCCAGCAGCTTAGATTACAGCCCCTACGAGCAGTACTTC; CDR3aa: CASSLDYSPYEQYF
v_gene: TRBV7-9; d_gene: TRBD1; abundance: once; j_gene: TRBJ1-4; CDR3nt: TGTGCCAGCAGCTCAGACAGGGTGGGGGAAAAACTGTTTTTT; CDR3aa: CASSSDRVGEKLFF
v_gene: TRBV4-1; d_gene: .; abundance: .; j_gene: TRBJ2-3; CDR3nt: TGCGCCAGCAGCCAAGGATTCGACAGACGCACAGATACGCAGTATTTT; CDR3aa: CASSQGFDRRTDTQYF
v_gene: TRBV2; d_gene: TRBD1; abundance: .; j_gene: TRBJ2-7; CDR3nt: TGTGCCAGCAGTATGGACAGGTACGAGCAGTACTTC; CDR3aa: CASSMDRYEQYF
v_gene: TRBV29-1; d_gene: .; abundance: once; j_gene: TRBJ1-1; CDR3nt: TGCAGCGTTGGCCAGGGGAGAACTGAAGCTTTCTTT; CDR3aa: CSVGQGRTEAFF
v_gene: TRBV7-2; d_gene: TRBD1; abundance: once; j_gene: TRBJ2-3; CDR3nt: TGTGCCAGCAGCCCCAACAGGGGTTTCGGCACAGATACGCAGTATTTT; CDR3aa: CASSPNRGFGTDTQYF
v_gene: TRBV9; d_gene: TRBD2; abundance: .; j_gene: TRBJ2-3; CDR3nt: TGTGCCAGCAGCTTTAGCGGGGGGGCGACAGATACGCAGTATTTT; CDR3aa: CASSFSGGATDTQYF
v_gene: TRBV6-5; d_gene: TRBD1; abundance: .; j_gene: TRBJ1-2; CDR3nt: TGTGCCAGCAGCCCCGGGACAGGGACTTACGCCGGCTACACCTTC; CDR3aa: CASSPGTGTYAGYTF
v_gene: TRBV7-2; d_gene: .; abundance: few; j_gene: TRBJ1-2; CDR3nt: TGTGCCAGCAGCTTAGAGAGGTCTAACTATGGCTACACCTTC; CDR3aa: CASSLERSNYGYTF
v_gene: TRBV30; d_gene: .; abundance: .; j_gene: TRBJ1-2; CDR3nt: TGTGCCTGGAGTGTAAGGCGGGGTGGCTATGGCTACACCTTC; CDR3aa: CAWSVRRGGYGYTF
v_gene: TRBV7-9; d_gene: TRBD2; abundance: .; j_gene: TRBJ2-1; CDR3nt: TGTGCCAGCAGTCTAACGGCGGGGGGCAATGAGCAGTTCTTC; CDR3aa: CASSLTAGGNEQFF
v_gene: TRBV28; d_gene: TRBD1; abundance: .; j_gene: TRBJ2-7; CDR3nt: TGTGCCAGCATTCCACAGGGGGCGCGGACCTACGAGCAGTACTTC; CDR3aa: CASIPQGARTYEQYF
v_gene: TRBV30; d_gene: .; abundance: .; j_gene: TRBJ2-2; CDR3nt: TGTGCCTGGAGTCATGCTCAGAGACTTTTGGCGAACACCGGGGAGCTGTTTTTT; CDR3aa: CAWSHAQRLLANTGELFF
v_gene: TRBV7-2; d_gene: .; abundance: once; j_gene: TRBJ2-5; CDR3nt: TGTGCCAGCAGCCTGAACGCGGGGGAGACCCAGTACTTC; CDR3aa: CASSLNAGETQYF
v_gene: TRBV6-4; d_gene: .; abundance: .; j_gene: TRBJ2-1; CDR3nt: TGTGCCAGCGCGACTAGCTCCTACAATGAGCAGTTCTTC; CDR3aa: CASATSSYNEQFF
v_gene: TRBV9; d_gene: .; abundance: .; j_gene: TRBJ2-5; CDR3nt: TGTGCCAGCAGCGTAGGGGCAGGGCGGTCAGAGACCCAGTACTTC; CDR3aa: CASSVGAGRSETQYF
v_gene: TRBV7-2; d_gene: TRBD1; abundance: .; j_gene: TRBJ1-5; CDR3nt: TGTGCCAGCAGCTTGGACAGGGTCTATCAGCCCCAGCATTTT; CDR3aa: CASSLDRVYQPQHF
v_gene: TRBV27; d_gene: TRBD2; abundance: few; j_gene: TRBJ2-7; CDR3nt: TGTGCCAGCAGTTTAGTTGGGACTAGCGGGACCTCCGAAGGCCACGAGCAGTACTTC; CDR3aa: CASSLVGTSGTSEGHEQYF
v_gene: TRBV7-8; d_gene: TRBD2; abundance: .; j_gene: TRBJ2-3; CDR3nt: TGTGCCAGCAGCTTTTCACGCGGGAGGGTAGCAGATACGCAGTATTTT; CDR3aa: CASSFSRGRVADTQYF
v_gene: TRBV27; d_gene: .; abundance: .; j_gene: TRBJ1-1; CDR3nt: TGTGCCAGCATTCCCCGGGGAGGGGGGAACACTGAAGCTTTCTTT; CDR3aa: CASIPRGGGNTEAFF
v_gene: TRBV6-5; d_gene: .; abundance: .; j_gene: TRBJ1-6; CDR3nt: TGTGCCAGCAGCGACCCAGGGGATCCCCTCCACTTT; CDR3aa: CASSDPGDPLHF
v_gene: TRBV6-2/TRBV6-3; d_gene: TRBD1; abundance: once; j_gene: TRBJ2-3; CDR3nt: TGTGCCAGCAGTATCCGGGACAGACGTGGCAGGCAGTATTTT; CDR3aa: CASSIRDRRGRQYF
v_gene: TRBV18; d_gene: .; abundance: .; j_gene: TRBJ2-1; CDR3nt: TGTGCCAGCTCACCTGTGGGCGGGTCATTCGTGAATGAGCAGTTCTTC; CDR3aa: CASSPVGGSFVNEQFF
v_gene: TRBV2; d_gene: .; abundance: .; j_gene: TRBJ2-7; CDR3nt: TGTGCCAGCAGTAAAGACAGCTCCTACTCCTACGAGCAGTACTTC; CDR3aa: CASSKDSSYSYEQYF
v_gene: TRBV12-3/TRBV12-4; d_gene: .; abundance: .; j_gene: TRBJ2-1; CDR3nt: TGTGCCAGCAGTTTATCCTATGAGCAGTTCTTC; CDR3aa: CASSLSYEQFF
v_gene: TRBV4-1; d_gene: TRBD1; abundance: .; j_gene: TRBJ1-4; CDR3nt: TGCGCCAGCAGCCAAGATCGGCGGGACAGGGCTGCAAAACTGTTTTTT; CDR3aa: CASSQDRRDRAAKLFF
v_gene: TRBV18; d_gene: .; abundance: .; j_gene: TRBJ2-5; CDR3nt: TGTGCCAGCTCAGGAGGGGTTCGGGAGACCCAGTACTTC; CDR3aa: CASSGGVRETQYF
v_gene: TRBV10-3; d_gene: TRBD2; abundance: few; j_gene: TRBJ2-7; CDR3nt: TGTGCCATCAGTGAGGTGACTAGCGGAGCATACGAGCAGTACTTC; CDR3aa: CAISEVTSGAYEQYF
v_gene: TRBV6-5; d_gene: .; abundance: .; j_gene: TRBJ2-5; CDR3nt: TGTGCCAGCAGTAAGGCCTACCTAGCGAAAGAGACCCAGTACTTC; CDR3aa: CASSKAYLAKETQYF
v_gene: TRBV21-1; d_gene: .; abundance: .; j_gene: TRBJ2-7; CDR3nt: TGTGCCAGCAGCAACCCAAAAGTGGCTAGCGAATCCTACGAGCAGTACTTC; CDR3aa: CASSNPKVASESYEQYF
v_gene: TRBV10-1; d_gene: .; abundance: few; j_gene: TRBJ2-7; CDR3nt: TGCGCCAGCAGTCGGGATACTAGGATCTACGAGCAGTACTTC; CDR3aa: CASSRDTRIYEQYF
v_gene: TRBV15; d_gene: TRBD1; abundance: .; j_gene: TRBJ1-4; CDR3nt: TGTGCCACCAGCAGAGATGGACAGGGTTTTGAAAAACTGTTTTTT; CDR3aa: CATSRDGQGFEKLFF
v_gene: TRBV29-1; d_gene: TRBD1; abundance: .; j_gene: TRBJ1-1; CDR3nt: TGCAGCGTTACAGGGGGTACTGAAGCTTTCTTT; CDR3aa: CSVTGGTEAFF
v_gene: TRBV7-2; d_gene: TRBD1; abundance: .; j_gene: TRBJ1-1; CDR3nt: TGTGCCAGCAGCTTAGAGGGGACAGTGTACACTGAAGCTTTCTTT; CDR3aa: CASSLEGTVYTEAFF
v_gene: TRBV7-2; d_gene: .; abundance: .; j_gene: TRBJ1-3; CDR3nt: TGTGCCAGCAGCCTCACAGGGACCTCTGGAAACACCATATATTTT; CDR3aa: CASSLTGTSGNTIYF
v_gene: TRBV7-9; d_gene: .; abundance: .; j_gene: TRBJ2-7; CDR3nt: TGTGCCAGCAGCCCGGCAGGGGCCGGTCGAGGCGAGCAGTACTTC; CDR3aa: CASSPAGAGRGEQYF
v_gene: TRBV15; d_gene: .; abundance: .; j_gene: TRBJ1-5; CDR3nt: TGTGCCACCAGCAGAGGTAGAATAGGAGGGAGGGGGGACAATCAGCCCCAGCATTTT; CDR3aa: CATSRGRIGGRGDNQPQHF